This T cell receptor (beta chain) was obtained from a study of blood T cell repertoires in COVID-19. Study as a whole: Both acute and convalescent COVID-19 samples were obtained from the United States, Italy and Spain. PBMCs, B-cell-depleted T cells, or T cells provided the cDNA or gDNA that made up the material.

The germline gives CDR1 MGHDK, CDR2 SYGVNS. Trimming removed 6 bases from V and 1 base from J; junction bases left unmatched: 6. This CDR3 comprises 15 residues. As processed by the authors: Cell counts per sample came from amplifying reference gene primers. Measured with immunoSEQ multiplex PCR; TCRdb has only the in-frame clones, and not every one. V, J and clone size were drawn from that table, and D and trimming were deduced from the DNA. This sample has about 180,000 clones, with roughly nine tenths found just once. This chain connects TRBV25-1 to TRBJ2-1; TRBD2 aligns across 7 bases. This receptor was identified in a man between 18 and 29 years old who had recovered from COVID-19. The material sequenced was peripheral blood. The DNA of the CDR3 is TGTGCCAGCAGCCACTCGGGAGGATCCTACAATGAGCAGTTCTTC. It codes for CASSHSGGSYNEQFF. Using reference TRBV25-1 and TRBJ2-1 for the parts outside the CDR3, the full variable domain is EADIYQTPRYLVIGTGKKITLECSQTMGHDKMYWYQQDPGMELHLIHYSYGVNSTEKGDLSSESTVSRIRTEHFPLTLESARPSHTSQYLCASSHSGGSYNEQFFGPGTRLTVL.